This T cell receptor (beta chain) was documented in a study of early T cells in non-severe SARS-CoV-2 infection. This clonotype has a count of ten or more. CDR1 and CDR2 from the germline V gene are WSHSY and SAAADI. The CDR3 contains 15 residues. V shed 10 bases and J 6 bases; nucleotides not matched to a gene: 14. Researchers tagged individual cDNA molecules with unique molecular identifiers. TCRdb called the 5' RACE reads again in MiXCR, with one record for every CDR3 protein. The sample carries about 53,000 distinct CDR3 sequences, more than 10% recorded once. V and J are TRBV10-2 and TRBJ2-1; 8 bases map to TRBD2. Sequences were derived from whole blood, sampled at baseline. The clonotype originates from an adult who was a healthcare worker with PCR-confirmed SARS-CoV-2 infection or an uninfected control (not recorded which). The CDR3 DNA sequence: TGCGCCACCGGTGACACCGGGACTAGTCGCAATGAGCAGTTCTTC. The encoded protein is CATGDTGTSRNEQFF.